This TCR beta chain was sequenced for a study of CD8+ T cells in alopecia areata. Germline V gives CDR1 MNHEY, CDR2 SMNVEV (reference sequence). V lost 4 bases and J lost 2; bases outside the gene matches: 9. This CDR3 region has 17 residues. Extracted RNA was reverse transcribed into cDNA, the sequencing template. Sequenced by immunoSEQ multiplex PCR; TCRdb stores in-frame clones only, minus some. This repertoire shows around 50,000 clones, almost 97% found once; its top ten account for roughly 25%. Alopecia areata patients provided lesional scalp punch biopsies and peripheral blood, both collected for the study.

This chain links TRBV27 with TRBJ1-1; 11 positions agree with TRBD1. The origin of this receptor is a human donor with alopecia areata. The sample was CD8+ T cells sorted from blood, taken at week 0. Written as DNA, the CDR3 is TGTGCCAGCAGTTCCCGAGGACAGGGGGCCATCAACACTGAAGCTTTCTTT. This translates into CASSSRGQGAINTEAFF.